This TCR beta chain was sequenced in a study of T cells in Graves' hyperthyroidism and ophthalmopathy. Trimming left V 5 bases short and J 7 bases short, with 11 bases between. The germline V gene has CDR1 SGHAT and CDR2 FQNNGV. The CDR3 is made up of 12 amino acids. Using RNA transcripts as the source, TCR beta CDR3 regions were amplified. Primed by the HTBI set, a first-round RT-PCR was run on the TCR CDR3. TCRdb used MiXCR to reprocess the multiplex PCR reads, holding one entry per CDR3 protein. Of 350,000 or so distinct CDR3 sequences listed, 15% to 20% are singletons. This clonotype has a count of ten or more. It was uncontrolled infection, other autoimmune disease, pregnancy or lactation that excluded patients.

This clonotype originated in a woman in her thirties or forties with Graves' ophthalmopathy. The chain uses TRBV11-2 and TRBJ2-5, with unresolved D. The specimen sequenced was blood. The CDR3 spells CASSPGAGTQYF. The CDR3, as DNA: TGTGCCAGCAGCCCCGGCGCAGGGACCCAGTACTTC.